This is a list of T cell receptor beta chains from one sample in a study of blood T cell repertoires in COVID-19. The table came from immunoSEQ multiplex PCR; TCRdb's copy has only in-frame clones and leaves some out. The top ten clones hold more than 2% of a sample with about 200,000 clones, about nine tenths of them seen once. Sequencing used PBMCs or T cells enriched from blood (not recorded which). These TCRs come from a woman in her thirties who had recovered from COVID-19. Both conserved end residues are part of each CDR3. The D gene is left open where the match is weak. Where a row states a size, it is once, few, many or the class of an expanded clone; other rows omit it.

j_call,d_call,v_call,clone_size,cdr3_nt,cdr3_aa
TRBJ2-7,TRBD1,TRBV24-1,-,TGTGCCACCAGTGATCCCGGGACAGGGGGCCACGAGCAGTACTTC,CATSDPGTGGHEQYF
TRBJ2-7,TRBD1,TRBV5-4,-,TGTGCCAGCAGCTCTTTATGGCAGGGGGCCTCCTACGAGCAGTACTTC,CASSSLWQGASYEQYF
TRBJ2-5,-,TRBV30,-,TGTGCCTGGACTTACGGGGACACCTTGTTGGAGACCCAGTACTTC,CAWTYGDTLLETQYF
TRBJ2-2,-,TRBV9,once,TGTGCCAGCAGCGCGACGGGGACCGGGGAGCTGTTTTTT,CASSATGTGELFF
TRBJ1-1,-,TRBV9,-,TGTGCCAGCAGCGTAGAAGGGCGGGTGAACACTGAAGCTTTCTTT,CASSVEGRVNTEAFF
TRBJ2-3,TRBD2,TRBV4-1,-,TGCGCCAGCAGCCCGAGGAGCGGGGGAACGACAGCAGACACAGATACGCAGTATTTT,CASSPRSGGTTADTDTQYF
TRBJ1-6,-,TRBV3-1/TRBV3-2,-,TGTGCCAGCAGCCAAGTCGAGAATTCACCCCTCCACTTT,CASSQVENSPLHF
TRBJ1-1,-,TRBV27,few,TGTGCCAGCAAAGCAAGCGGGGTGAACACTGAAGCTTTCTTT,CASKASGVNTEAFF
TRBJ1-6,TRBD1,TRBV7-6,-,TGTGCCAGCAGCCTTACAGGGGGCAGCTCCTATAATTCACCCCTCCACTTT,CASSLTGGSSYNSPLHF
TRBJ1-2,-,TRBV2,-,TGTGCCAGCAGGAGAGGCAGTTCAGTTTGGGGCTACACCTTC,CASRRGSSVWGYTF
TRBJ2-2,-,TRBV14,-,TGTGCCAGCAGCCAGGGGCAGGGGACGGGGACCGGGGAGCTGTTTTTT,CASSQGQGTGTGELFF
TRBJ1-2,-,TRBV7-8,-,TGTGCCAGCAGCTCCCCCGGGGGAAGGGTTTATGGCTACACCTTC,CASSSPGGRVYGYTF
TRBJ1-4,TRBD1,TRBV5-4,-,TGTGCCAGCAGTTCAACTTCAGGGGGCGCAGTTAATGAAAAACTGTTTTTT,CASSSTSGGAVNEKLFF
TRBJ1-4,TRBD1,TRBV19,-,TGTGCCAGTAGTACTCGAACAGGGGAGGTTAATGAAAAACTGTTTTTT,CASSTRTGEVNEKLFF
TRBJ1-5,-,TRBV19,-,TGTGCCAGTAGTAGCACAGGTTGGGGCAATCAGCCCCAGCATTTT,CASSSTGWGNQPQHF
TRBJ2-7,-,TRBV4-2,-,TGTGCCAGCAGCCCCTCCTTGAGCGGCCAAACCTACGAGCAGTACTTC,CASSPSLSGQTYEQYF
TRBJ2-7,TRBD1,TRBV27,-,TGTGCCAGTATCAGGACAGGGAACCCCTACGAGCAGTACTTC,CASIRTGNPYEQYF
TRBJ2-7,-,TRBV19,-,TGTGCCAGTAGTATCTTCGGGGGAGGCTCCTACGAGCAGTACTTC,CASSIFGGGSYEQYF
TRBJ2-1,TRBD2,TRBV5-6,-,TGTGCCAGCAGCTTCAGAAGCGGGAGTAACTACAATGAGCAGTTCTTC,CASSFRSGSNYNEQFF